The 22 T cell receptor beta chains given below trace back to one sample, sequenced in a study of T cells after yellow fever vaccination (dated by TCRdb to between 2019 and 2020). Library preparation employed 5' RACE. These reads were obtained on an Illumina NovaSeq 6000. TCRdb reprocessed the public reads (quality trimming at Q25 with fastp, clone calling with MiXCR) and kept in-frame beta chains. Each entry merges the rows of one CDR3 protein and shows their most common DNA and genes. The sample yields a few hundred thousand distinct CDR3 sequences; 3% to 4.5% were counted once. Clones ranked in the top ten supply less than 25% of the sample. The sample's treatment or condition label is to be understood as: live attenuated yellow fever vaccine strain. The sample was PBMCs, taken on the day of the yellow fever booster vaccination. All receptors derive from a man younger than 35 who received the YFV17D yellow fever vaccine.

This clonotype was recorded a few times. CDR3 in amino acids: CASSLVQGYNEQFF. CDR3 nucleotide sequence: TGTGCCAGCAGCTTAGTCCAGGGCTACAATGAGCAGTTCTTC. V and J are TRBV7-2 and TRBJ2-1, with D possibly being TRBD1 (5 bases). The germline V gene encodes CDR1 SGHTA and CDR2 FQGNSA. Trimming shortened V by 1 base and J by 3 bases, and 7 bases separated the two germline ends. This CDR3 has 14 residues.

This chain uses TRBV18 with TRBJ1-4, with TRBD1 as a possible D gene (6 bases). Looked up from germline, CDR1 is KGHSH and CDR2 is LQKENI. The CDR3 loop spans 20 amino acids. Trimming pared 5 bases from V and 3 bases from J, leaving 28 bases between. As DNA, the CDR3 is TGTGCCAGCTCATCCCGGAATCCCACAGGGAGGATCTTAGCTAATGAAAAACTGTTTTTT. The encoded protein is CASSSRNPTGRILANEKLFF.

This clonotype was observed at least ten times. The rearrangement uses TRBV5-1 and TRBJ1-1; TRBD1 matches at 9 bases. In germline, CDR1 is SGHRS, CDR2 YFSETQ. This CDR3 is built from 16 residues. The ends lost 4 bases at V and 0 bases at J; junction bases unmatched: 7. This CDR3 is CASSKGQGLLNTEAFF. The CDR3 nucleotides read TGCGCCAGCAGCAAGGGACAGGGTCTTTTGAACACTGAAGCTTTCTTT.

The chain combines TRBV7-7 with TRBJ2-2; D not resolved. The CDR3 contains 13 residues. The V end lost 3 bases, the J end lost 5 bases, and 7 bases lay between the germline ends. The germline CDR1 and CDR2 sequences are SSHAT and FNYEAQ (reference sequence). CDR3 sequence: CASSFNPTGELFF. CDR3 nucleotide sequence: TGTGCCAGCAGCTTTAATCCTACCGGGGAGCTGTTTTTT.

This clonotype was seen at least ten times. The V gene is TRBV6-5, the J gene TRBJ2-3; the D is unclear. V was trimmed by 2 bases and J by 3 bases, leaving 9 bases between them. The CDR3 loop spans 14 amino acids. The germline V gene encodes CDR1 MNHEY and CDR2 SVGAGI. The CDR3 here is CASSYGRRTDTQYF. CDR3 in DNA: TGTGCCAGCAGTTACGGGCGGCGGACAGATACGCAGTATTTT.

This clonotype was detected only a few times. V is TRBV7-9 and J is TRBJ2-7; no reliable D call. Germline lookup yields CDR1 SEHNR and CDR2 FQNEAQ (reference sequence). V dropped 5 bases and J dropped 2 bases, with 22 bases sitting between them. The CDR3 sequence is 17 residues long. The CDR3 DNA is TGTGCCAGCAGCCCCCTGGGTCGTGGGTATGTCACCTACGAGCAGTACTTC. Protein product: CASSPLGRGYVTYEQYF.

The table lists this clonotype with many counts. This sequence joins TRBV5-5 and TRBJ2-3, with D possibly being TRBD2 (7 bases). Trimming stripped 3 bases from V and 2 bases from J, with 22 bases between. Per the germline V gene, CDR1 is SGHKS and CDR2 is YYEKEE (reference sequence). This CDR3 has 18 amino acids. CDR3 nucleotides: TGTGCCAGCAGCTCCACCCGGTGGGGGGGGCTCTTCACAGATACGCAGTATTTT. It yields the protein CASSSTRWGGLFTDTQYF. Full variable domain (missing parts from reference TRBV5-5 and TRBJ2-3): DAGVTQSPTHLIKTRGQQVTLRCSPISGHKSVSWYQQVLGQGPQFIFQYYEKEERGRGNFPDRFSARQFPNYSSELNVNALLLGDSALYLCASSSTRWGGLFTDTQYFGPGTRLTVL.

This clonotype occurred many times. The chain recombines TRBV28 with TRBJ1-6; TRBD1 is a possible D gene (6 bases). Deletions cut 3 bases from V and 10 bases from J, with 10 bases between. The CDR3 runs to 13 residues. Germline CDR1 is MDHEN and CDR2 is SYDVKM. The CDR3 sequence: CASSFRGGSPLHF. As DNA, the CDR3 is TGTGCCAGCAGTTTCAGGGGCGGGTCACCCCTCCACTTT. The full variable domain, its missing parts supplied by reference TRBV28 and TRBJ1-6, is DVKVTQSSRYLVKRTGEKVFLECVQDMDHENMFWYRQDPGLGLRLIYFSYDVKMKEKGDIPEGYSVSREKKERFSLILESASTNQTSMYLCASSFRGGSPLHFGNGTRLTVT.

This clonotype was counted between two and nine times. V usage is TRBV20-1 and J usage is TRBJ2-5; 11 bases agree with TRBD2. The CDR3 has 15 amino acids. Per the germline V gene, CDR1 is DFQATT and CDR2 is SNEGSKA (reference sequence). J gave up 1 base and V 6 bases, and 7 bases lay outside the gene matches. The CDR3 is CSAVLAGGSQETQYF. CDR3 DNA: TGCAGTGCGGTGCTAGCGGGGGGCTCCCAAGAGACCCAGTACTTC.

This chain links TRBV7-2 with TRBJ2-5; TRBD1 aligns across 7 bases. Germline V gene lookup returns CDR1 SGHTA and CDR2 FQGNSA. This CDR3 spans 16 amino acids. The trim removed 5 bases at V and 2 bases at J, leaving 11 bases unmatched. Here the CDR3 DNA reads TGTGCCAGCAGCAGACCCACGACAGGGCTGCAAGAGACCCAGTACTTC. Its translation: CASSRPTTGLQETQYF.

This clonotype has at least ten counts. The V gene is TRBV10-3, the J gene TRBJ1-1; D gene uncertain. This CDR3 is built from 13 residues. Germline V gives CDR1 ENHRY, CDR2 SYGVKD. V lost 3 bases and J lost 0, with 5 bases in between. This CDR3 reads CAISDGLNTEAFF. CDR3 bases: TGTGCCATCAGTGATGGGTTGAACACTGAAGCTTTCTTT.

This clonotype was found many times. This sequence joins TRBV14 and TRBJ2-1, with 9 bases fitting TRBD1. The V and J ends lost 4 bases and 9 bases, in that order; junction bases with no gene match: 10. Germline V gene lookup returns CDR1 SGHDN and CDR2 FVKESK. The CDR3 spans 15 residues. CDR3 region: CASSPTGDREVEQFF. The DNA of the CDR3 is TGTGCCAGCAGCCCAACGGGGGACAGGGAGGTTGAGCAGTTCTTC.

This clonotype was counted between two and nine times. J is TRBJ1-2 and V is TRBV6-2 or TRBV6-3; TRBD1 matches 10 bases. V dropped 7 bases and J dropped 7; count of bases not matched to a gene: 6. This CDR3 region has 13 residues. Germline lookup yields CDR1 MNHEY and CDR2 SVGEGT. The CDR3 protein is CASTDRDRGGYTF. The CDR3 DNA reads TGTGCCAGCACCGATCGGGACAGGGGTGGCTACACCTTC.

This clonotype was detected a few times. The chain carries TRBV5-5 and TRBJ1-1; no reliable D call. This CDR3 contains 15 residues. V lost 0 bases to trimming and J lost 0 bases, with 9 bases between them. The germline V gene encodes CDR1 SGHKS and CDR2 YYEKEE (reference sequence). The CDR3 protein is CASSLGRTLNTEAFF. The CDR3, as DNA: TGTGCCAGCAGCTTGGGAAGGACCTTGAACACTGAAGCTTTCTTT. The full variable domain, with the rest looked up from reference TRBV5-5 and TRBJ1-1, is DAGVTQSPTHLIKTRGQQVTLRCSPISGHKSVSWYQQVLGQGPQFIFQYYEKEERGRGNFPDRFSARQFPNYSSELNVNALLLGDSALYLCASSLGRTLNTEAFFGQGTRLTVV.

This clonotype was detected only a few times. CDR3 sequence reads: CASSLKGRGGPDTQYF. The CDR3 DNA follows: TGTGCCAGCAGCTTAAAGGGGCGGGGGGGCCCAGATACGCAGTATTTT. This chain links TRBV7-3 with TRBJ2-3, with 9 bases identical to TRBD2. J was trimmed by 4 bases and V by 1 base; bases with no gene match: 6. Looked up from germline, CDR1 is SGHTA and CDR2 is FQGTGA. The CDR3 is made up of 16 amino acids.

This clonotype was counted many times. V gene TRBV20-1 combines with J gene TRBJ2-2; a possible D gene is TRBD2 (6 bases). V was clipped by 3 bases and J by 6 bases, with 14 bases between them. From germline, CDR1 is DFQATT and CDR2 SNEGSKA (reference sequence). The CDR3 spans 14 residues. CDR3 region: CSARLGGVAGELFF. DNA for the CDR3: TGCAGTGCTAGGCTGGGCGGGGTCGCCGGGGAGCTGTTTTTT.

This clonotype was counted between two and nine times. The chain combines TRBV28 with TRBJ2-7, with D unresolved. Germline CDR1 and CDR2: MDHEN and SYDVKM. The V and J ends lost 2 bases and 0 bases respectively, with 8 bases between them. This CDR3 spans 14 amino acids. CDR3 bases: TGTGCCAGCAGTTTAGCTCTAAGCTCCTACGAGCAGTACGTC. It yields the protein CASSLALSSYEQYV.

This clonotype appeared many times. The gene calls are TRBV29-1 and TRBJ1-1, with 11 nucleotides matching TRBD1. The CDR3 length is 13 residues. V dropped 7 bases and J dropped 6; count of bases not matched to a gene: 7. The germline gives CDR1 SQVTM, CDR2 ANQGSEA. CDR3 protein: CSAGQGARAEAFF. Here the CDR3 DNA reads TGCAGCGCCGGACAGGGGGCTAGGGCTGAAGCTTTCTTT.

This clonotype was seen many times. V and J are TRBV6-1 and TRBJ1-5; D uncertain. The V end was cut by 8 bases, the J end by 4 bases, with 12 bases between. The CDR3 runs to 13 residues. The germline gives CDR1 MNHNS, CDR2 SASEGT. Here the CDR3 reads CASGGQTNQPQHF. In nucleotides, the CDR3 is TGTGCCAGCGGCGGGCAGACGAATCAGCCCCAGCATTTT.

The V call is TRBV7-3, the J call TRBJ2-3, with D perhaps being TRBD1 or TRBD2 (5 bases each). The germline V gene encodes CDR1 SGHTA and CDR2 FQGTGA. V was pared by 5 bases and J by 1 base, with 16 bases between. There are 16 residues in the CDR3. CDR3 bases: TGTGCCAGCAGCCCCTCTTGGGGACCACGCACAGATACGCAGTATTTT. Protein sequence: CASSPSWGPRTDTQYF.

This clonotype was counted at least ten times. The V call is TRBV2, the J call TRBJ2-3; no clear D gene. Trimming removed 0 bases at V and 0 bases at J, with 10 bases between. CDR3 length: 16 residues. From germline, CDR1 is SNHLY and CDR2 FYNNEI. DNA for the CDR3: TGTGCCAGCAGTGAAGCGCCCTCAACTAGCACAGATACGCAGTATTTT. Translating it yields CASSEAPSTSTDTQYF.

This chain links TRBV20-1 with TRBJ2-7, with D possibly matching TRBD1 (5 bases). Per germline, CDR1 DFQATT and CDR2 SNEGSKA (reference sequence). The CDR3 has 13 residues. Trimming pared 4 bases from V and 2 bases from J, leaving 12 bases between. The CDR3 nucleotides read TGCAGTGCTATGGACACCCGACCCTACGAGCAGTACGTC. It codes for CSAMDTRPYEQYV.